This T cell receptor beta chain came from a study of control samples from healthy donors and cancer patients. Germline CDR1 and CDR2: SGHTA and FQGNSA. V was pared by 5 bases and J by 7 bases, with 11 bases between. This CDR3 comprises 12 residues. Some clones are missing from TCRdb's copy, which holds only in-frame ones; the method was immunoSEQ multiplex PCR. The sample gives under 80,000 clones, nearly 85% of which show up once; approximately 30% is in the top ten. The receptor was derived from a man over 45 in good health. This chain uses TRBV7-2 with TRBJ1-2, with unresolved D. Sequencing was performed on blood. The CDR3 reads CASSPRTTGYTF. As DNA, the CDR3 is TGTGCCAGCAGCCCACGGACGACTGGCTACACCTTC.